This T cell receptor beta chain comes out of a study of response to subunit inactivated influenza vaccine. V lost 5 bases to trimming and J lost 5 bases; unmatched junction nucleotides: 6. This CDR3 has 16 residues. This clonotype was observed at least ten times. Its antigen is undetermined. A single record per CDR3 protein comes from TCRdb applying MiXCR to the RT-PCR reads. The sample yields almost 250,000 distinct CDR3 sequences, 12% seen once. Study-level points and caveats: The study's authors posited that every seasonal influenza vaccination enlists few new T cells.

This receptor was identified in a man in his forties or fifties who received an inactivated influenza vaccine. V is TRBV12-3 or TRBV12-4 and J is TRBJ2-2; 12 bases match TRBD2. The starting material was non-naive T cells sorted from PBMCs, obtained roughly 15 days before vaccination. The CDR3 loop is CASSPTSGGLTGELFF. Written as DNA, the CDR3 is TGTGCCAGCAGTCCCACTAGCGGGGGGCTTACCGGGGAGCTGTTTTTT.